The 18 T cell receptor beta chains below all came from one sample that was sequenced in a study of blood T cell repertoires in COVID-19. Clones were read by immunoSEQ multiplex PCR, and TCRdb kept only the in-frame ones, dropping some. The table lists some 95,000 clones, about 81% of them singletons, with around 22% in the top ten. Material for sequencing was peripheral blood. All receptors derive from a man between 70 and 80 years old with acute or convalescent COVID-19.

The J gene is TRBJ2-1, the V gene TRBV24-1, with D possibly being TRBD2 (6 bases). This CDR3 region has 16 residues. The ends were cut back, 5 bases at V and 6 bases at J, with 19 bases in the middle. Germline V gene lookup returns CDR1 KGHDR and CDR2 SFDVKD. The CDR3 protein is CATSAPRGETLNEQFF. CDR3 DNA sequence: TGTGCCACCAGTGCCCCCCGCGGGGAGACCCTCAATGAGCAGTTCTTC.

The DNA for the CDR3 is TGTGCCAGCAGCTTCGGTTTTCAGGGCCCTGAAAAACTGTTTTTT. Its translation is CASSFGFQGPEKLFF. This chain links TRBV5-5 with TRBJ1-4, with D perhaps matching TRBD1 (5 bases). CDR3 size: 15 residues. The germline CDR1 and CDR2 sequences are SGHKS and YYEKEE (reference sequence). Trimming took off 2 bases at V and 7 bases at J, with 15 bases between the two ends. Using reference TRBV5-5 and TRBJ1-4 for the parts outside the CDR3, the full variable domain is DAGVTQSPTHLIKTRGQQVTLRCSPISGHKSVSWYQQVLGQGPQFIFQYYEKEERGRGNFPDRFSARQFPNYSSELNVNALLLGDSALYLCASSFGFQGPEKLFFGSGTQLSVL.

The gene calls are TRBV18 and TRBJ2-1; 12 bases align to TRBD1. Trimming at V came to 3 bases and at J to 7 bases, leaving 10 bases not matched to a gene. The CDR3 covers 17 residues. Germline V gene data show CDR1 as KGHSH and CDR2 as LQKENI. Here the CDR3 reads CASSPTRDRGRGNEQFF. As DNA, the CDR3 is TGTGCCAGCTCACCGACCCGGGACAGGGGGCGGGGGAATGAGCAGTTCTTC.

This rearrangement joins TRBV6-5 to TRBJ1-1; weak D call: TRBD1 (5 bases). V was pared by 2 bases and J by 8 bases, with 18 bases between. Germline lookup yields CDR1 MNHEY and CDR2 SVGAGI. This CDR3 has 15 residues. The CDR3 DNA reads as TGTGCCAGCAGTTACCAGATCCAGGCCGGGGGAGAAGCTTTCTTT. Encoded protein: CASSYQIQAGGEAFF.

The chain uses TRBV6-1 and TRBJ2-1, with TRBD2 matching over 7 bases. The CDR3 runs to 14 residues. V dropped 3 bases and J dropped 7; count of bases not matched to a gene: 6. The germline CDR1 and CDR2 sequences are MNHNS and SASEGT. The CDR3, as DNA: TGTGCCAGCAGTGAGCGGGAGCGGTCGAATGAGCAGTTCTTC. It encodes CASSERERSNEQFF.

The chain joins TRBV30 to TRBJ1-1; D may be TRBD1 (6 bases). V was cut by 7 bases and J by 8 bases, with 11 bases left in between. The CDR3 has 10 residues. Germline CDR1 GTSNPN, CDR2 SVGIG (reference sequence). The CDR3 protein is CASYREEAFF. CDR3 DNA: TGTGCCTCATACAGGGAAGAAGCTTTCTTT. Full variable domain (remainder filled in from reference TRBV30 and TRBJ1-1): SQTIHQWPATLVQPVGSPLSLECTVEGTSNPNLYWYRQAAGRGLQLLFYSVGIGQISSEVPQNLSASRPQDRQFILSSKKLLLSDSGFYLCASYREEAFFGQGTRLTVV.

The chain carries TRBV30 and TRBJ2-3; 7 nucleotides match TRBD2. V was clipped by 4 bases and J by 0 bases; unmatched bases: 1. The germline CDR1 and CDR2 sequences are GTSNPN and SVGIG (reference sequence). The CDR3 totals 13 residues. The CDR3 is CAWNSGSTDTQYF. DNA of the CDR3: TGTGCCTGGAATAGCGGGAGCACAGATACGCAGTATTTT.

The J gene is TRBJ1-2, the V gene TRBV19, with a possible D match to TRBD1 (5 bases). This CDR3 contains 15 residues. The germline CDR1 and CDR2 sequences are LNHDA and SQIVND (reference sequence). Deletions cut 3 bases from V and 3 bases from J, with 14 bases between. In DNA form, the CDR3 reads TGTGCCAGTAGTATGCGTGGACAACAATACTATGGCTACACCTTC. This codes for CASSMRGQQYYGYTF.

CDR3 sequence reads: CASSKLAGPYNEQFF. In nucleotides, the CDR3 is TGTGCCAGCAGCAAACTAGCGGGCCCGTACAATGAGCAGTTCTTC. This chain connects TRBV11-3 to TRBJ2-1; 9 nucleotides match TRBD2. The CDR3 is 15 amino acids. With V trimmed by 5 bases and J by 4 bases, 6 bases remained unmatched. The germline V gene encodes CDR1 SGHNT and CDR2 YENEEA.

This chain uses TRBV11-2 with TRBJ2-7; 8 positions match TRBD2. The CDR3 covers 15 residues. The junction had 5 bases not matched to a gene; V was cut back by 1 base and J by 3 bases. Per the germline V gene, CDR1 is SGHAT and CDR2 is FQNNGV. The CDR3 DNA reads TGTGCCAGCAGCTTAGCAGCGGGAGAGGGCTACGAGCAGTACTTC. This gives the protein CASSLAAGEGYEQYF.

The chain is built from TRBV19 and TRBJ2-2; possibly TRBD2 for D (5 bases). The CDR3 consists of 15 residues. V lost 5 bases and J 4 bases, leaving 14 bases between the germline ends. CDR1 is LNHDA and CDR2 is SQIVND in the germline V gene (reference sequence). CDR3 sequence: CASSRPDYGTGELFF. DNA of the CDR3: TGTGCCAGTAGTCGGCCCGACTACGGCACCGGGGAGCTGTTTTTT.

V and J are TRBV6-5 and TRBJ2-4, with unresolved D. V was clipped by 7 bases and J by 4 bases, with 8 bases between them. The CDR3 has 12 amino acids. Germline V gene sequence: CDR1 MNHEY, CDR2 SVGAGI. CDR3 loop: CASTPAKNIQYF. The CDR3, as DNA: TGTGCCAGCACCCCTGCGAAAAACATTCAGTACTTC.

V usage is TRBV3-1 (or the pseudogene TRBV3-2) and J usage is TRBJ2-5; the D is unclear. CDR1 is LGHDT, CDR2 YNNKEL, per germline (reference sequence). The CDR3 loop spans 13 amino acids. Trimming removed 5 bases from V and 5 bases from J, with 12 bases in between. The CDR3 DNA reads TGTGCCAGCAGCTACGGGTCTGGGGAGACCCAGTACTTC. It is translated as CASSYGSGETQYF.

There are a few counts of this clone. The chain employs TRBV6-4 and TRBJ2-3; TRBD2 might be the D (6 bases). CDR1 is MRHNA, CDR2 SNTAGT, per germline. V was trimmed by 6 bases and J by 0 bases, leaving 13 bases between them. The CDR3 totals 15 residues. The CDR3 region has the DNA TGTGCCAGCAGAGACGGGACTTCTAGCACAGATACGCAGTATTTT. Amino acids: CASRDGTSSTDTQYF.

This clone was seen a single time. The chain couples TRBV7-8 to TRBJ2-1; D not certain. Germline V gene sequence: CDR1 SGHVS, CDR2 FQNEAQ. The CDR3 runs 15 residues. Trimming stripped 5 bases from V and 2 bases from J, with 13 bases between. In DNA, the CDR3 is TGTGCCAGCAGCCCCCGGGTGGAGACCTACAATGAGCAGTTCTTC. Amino acids: CASSPRVETYNEQFF.

The chain is built from TRBV11-3 and TRBJ2-1; 11 bases match TRBD2. This CDR3 has 17 amino acids. From germline, CDR1 is SGHNT and CDR2 YENEEA. V shed 4 bases, J shed 5 bases, and the junction held 10 bases outside the gene matches. CDR3 amino acids: CASSSPHLAGGDNEQFF. The CDR3 DNA reads as TGTGCCAGCAGCTCCCCCCATCTAGCGGGAGGAGACAATGAGCAGTTCTTC.

V and J are TRBV5-4 and TRBJ2-3, with a tentative D call TRBD2 (6 bases). Germline-derived CDR1 and CDR2 are SGHNT and YYREEE (reference sequence). Trimming removed 3 bases from V and 3 bases from J, with 11 bases in between. This CDR3 comprises 14 residues. The CDR3 region has the DNA TGTGCCAGCAGCTATGGGAGCGGGACAGATACGCAGTATTTT. Translation gives CASSYGSGTDTQYF.

The rearrangement links TRBV5-1 to TRBJ2-5, with D possibly being TRBD2 (6 bases). V lost 1 base, J lost 7 bases, and 11 bases lay in between. The CDR3 loop spans 13 amino acids. The germline V gene has CDR1 SGHRS and CDR2 YFSETQ. The CDR3 coding sequence is TGCGCCAGCAGCTTGAGCGGGTTGGGGACCCAGTACTTC. Translated: CASSLSGLGTQYF. Combining the CDR3 with reference TRBV5-1 and TRBJ2-5 gives the whole variable domain KAGVTQTPRYLIKTRGQQVTLSCSPISGHRSVSWYQQTPGQGLQFLFEYFSETQRNKGNFPGRFSGRQFSNSRSEMNVSTLELGDSALYLCASSLSGLGTQYFGPGTRLLVL.